The 18 T cell receptor beta chains reported below all come from one sample, sequenced in a study of blood T cell repertoires in COVID-19. This table comes from immunoSEQ multiplex PCR, and its TCRdb copy is limited to in-frame clones, with some not included. In the table there are 300,000 to 400,000 clones, approximately 90% of which are singletons. The sample consisted of PBMCs or T cells enriched from blood (not recorded which). The receptor set was obtained from a woman aged 25 to 39 with acute COVID-19.

The chain employs TRBV11-2 and TRBJ1-1, with TRBD1 identical over 9 bases. With 1 base clipped from V and 5 bases from J, the junction kept 5 bases outside the gene matches. The CDR3 has 15 residues. Germline V lookup: CDR1 SGHAT, CDR2 FQNNGV. CDR3 residues: CASSLVGQGKTEAFF. The CDR3 DNA follows: TGTGCCAGCAGCTTAGTGGGACAGGGTAAAACTGAAGCTTTCTTT.

As DNA, the CDR3 is TGCGCCAGCAGCTTTCAAAACTCGGGGAATAACTATGGCTACACCTTC. This gives the protein CASSFQNSGNNYGYTF. The chain combines TRBV5-1 with TRBJ1-2; no definite D call. Germline-derived CDR1 and CDR2 are SGHRS and YFSETQ. The V gene lost 2 bases and the J gene lost 1 base, with 15 bases spanning the gap. CDR3 length: 16 residues.

The genes are TRBV7-9 and TRBJ2-3; 8 bases line up with TRBD1. This CDR3 has 16 amino acids. Looked up from germline, CDR1 is SEHNR and CDR2 is FQNEAQ (reference sequence). V trimming: 5 bases; J trimming: 2 bases; junction bases outside the gene matches: 9. CDR3 bases: TGTGCCAGCAGCCCGAGGACAGGGTGGGACACAGATACGCAGTATTTT. Protein sequence: CASSPRTGWDTDTQYF.

The V and J genes are TRBV10-3 and TRBJ1-2, with D hard to call. Trimming pared 0 bases from V and 2 bases from J, leaving 10 bases between. The V gene's germline CDR1 is ENHRY and CDR2 SYGVKD. CDR3 size: 15 residues. CDR3 sequence (DNA): TGTGCCATCAGTGAGTCCGGGTCCTCCAACTATGGCTACACCTTC. Amino acids: CAISESGSSNYGYTF.

This clone was found once. This chain links TRBV14 with TRBJ2-2, with 7 bases fitting TRBD1. This CDR3 contains 22 residues. Losses at the gene ends were 1 base for V and 0 bases for J; bases not matched to a gene: 20. Germline values: CDR1 SGHDN, CDR2 FVKESK. CDR3 residues: CASSQASHRDRYTMANTGELFF. CDR3 nucleotides: TGTGCCAGCAGCCAAGCCTCGCATCGGGACAGATATACGATGGCGAACACCGGGGAGCTGTTTTTT.

This chain connects TRBV2 to TRBJ2-3; possible D gene TRBD2, 6 bases. Looked up from germline, CDR1 is SNHLY and CDR2 is FYNNEI. The CDR3 contains 15 residues. V gave up 6 bases and J gave up 1 base, with 14 bases separating them. The CDR3 coding sequence is TGTGCCAGCAGAGTTGGGGGACTGGGCACAGATACGCAGTATTTT. Its protein product is CASRVGGLGTDTQYF.

The V and J genes are TRBV6-2 or TRBV6-3 and TRBJ2-1; possible D gene TRBD1, 6 bases. Deletions cut 5 bases from V and 2 bases from J, with 13 bases between. CDR3 length equals 15 residues. Germline values: CDR1 MNHEY, CDR2 SVGEGT. CDR3 sequence: CASSTRDNPYNEQFF. The CDR3 DNA sequence: TGTGCCAGCAGTACCCGGGACAACCCCTACAATGAGCAGTTCTTC.

This sequence joins TRBV2 and TRBJ1-4; 7 positions match TRBD1. The length of the CDR3 is 14 residues. Germline CDR1 is SNHLY and CDR2 is FYNNEI. V was clipped by 6 bases and J by 5 bases; unmatched bases: 6. CDR3 DNA: TGTGCCAGCAGCAAGACAGGGATGAATGAAAAACTGTTTTTT. It translates to CASSKTGMNEKLFF.

The J gene is TRBJ1-6, the V gene TRBV7-7, with 8 bases that match TRBD1. Germline values: CDR1 SSHAT, CDR2 FNYEAQ (reference sequence). The CDR3 is 16 residues long. J was trimmed by 3 bases and V by 2 bases; bases with no gene match: 3. The CDR3 DNA reads as TGTGCCAGCAGCTTAAGGACAGGGCTCTATAATTCACCCCTCCACTTT. It yields the protein CASSLRTGLYNSPLHF.

This clone was seen a single time. The genes are TRBV2 and TRBJ2-3; 7 bases match TRBD2. The CDR3 length is 14 residues. Looked up from germline, CDR1 is SNHLY and CDR2 is FYNNEI. With 6 bases clipped from V and 0 bases from J, the junction kept 3 bases outside the gene matches. CDR3 protein: CASRRGSSTDTQYF. The DNA for the CDR3 is TGTGCCAGCAGGCGGGGGAGTAGCACAGATACGCAGTATTTT.

CDR3: CASSQPLRLAVLPYEQYF. The CDR3, as DNA: TGTGCCAGCAGCCAGCCGCTCAGACTAGCGGTTCTCCCCTACGAGCAGTACTTC. The chain joins TRBV3-1 (or the pseudogene TRBV3-2) to TRBJ2-7, with 9 bases identical to TRBD2. CDR1 and CDR2 from the germline V gene are LGHDT and YNNKEL (reference sequence). The CDR3 length is 18 residues. The junction had 14 bases not matched to a gene; V was cut back by 3 bases and J by 2 bases.

This sequence joins TRBV19 and TRBJ2-7, with D maybe TRBD1 (6 bases). CDR1 is LNHDA, CDR2 SQIVND, per germline (reference sequence). The CDR3 is 14 residues long. The V end lost 3 bases, the J end lost 2 bases, and 11 bases lay between the germline ends. The chain's CDR3 is CASSIGRGPYEQYF. The DNA of the CDR3 is TGTGCCAGTAGTATCGGCAGGGGTCCCTACGAGCAGTACTTC.

The chain carries TRBV19 and TRBJ1-3; D may be TRBD1 (5 bases). CDR3 length: 14 amino acids. Germline loops: CDR1 LNHDA, CDR2 SQIVND (reference sequence). Trimming removed 4 bases at V and 2 bases at J, with 9 bases between. DNA for the CDR3: TGTGCCAGTAGTACCTCAGGGACTGGAAACACCATATATTTT. This encodes CASSTSGTGNTIYF.

The rearrangement joins TRBV5-1 to TRBJ2-2; TRBD1 might be the D (5 bases). CDR1 and CDR2 from the germline V gene are SGHRS and YFSETQ. CDR3 length: 16 amino acids. V dropped 1 base and J dropped 6 bases, with 16 bases sitting between them. This chain's CDR3 is CASSLIRGIGSGELFF. In nucleotides, the CDR3 is TGCGCCAGCAGCTTGATTAGGGGCATTGGGTCCGGGGAGCTGTTTTTT.

This clone was picked up one time. This chain connects TRBV23-1 to TRBJ1-5; no reliable D call. TRBV23-1 is classed as an ORF, of uncertain function. There are 17 residues in the CDR3. V was pared by 0 bases and J by 0 bases, with 12 bases between. The CDR3 sequence is CASSQSISAYSNQPQHF. CDR3 nucleotide sequence: TGCGCCAGCAGTCAATCAATCAGCGCCTATAGCAATCAGCCCCAGCATTTT.

The chain is built from TRBV21-1 and TRBJ1-2. TRBV21-1 is deemed a pseudogene. The CDR3 runs 13 residues. CDR3 nucleotides: TGTGCCAGCTTTCATGGGGGGTTTATAGGCTACACCTTC. This sequence encodes CASFHGGFIGYTF.

The gene calls are TRBV5-5 and TRBJ2-3, with D unresolved. CDR1 and CDR2 (germline): SGHKS, YYEKEE (reference sequence). With 4 bases removed from V and 5 bases from J, the gap between germline ends came to 11 bases. The CDR3 is 13 residues long. In DNA, the CDR3 is TGTGCCAGCAGCCTCGCCTCGAGAGATACGCAGTATTTT. As protein: CASSLASRDTQYF.

The rearrangement uses TRBV4-2 and TRBJ2-7; D call uncertain. Germline CDR1 LGHNA, CDR2 YNFKEQ. The CDR3 totals 15 residues. V was cut by 1 base and J by 2 bases, with 12 bases left in between. This chain's CDR3 is CASSQALVGAYEQYF. The CDR3 DNA is TGTGCCAGCAGCCAAGCTCTAGTCGGAGCCTACGAGCAGTACTTC.